The clone carrying this T cell receptor beta chain was counted between two and nine times. Antigen unknown. Germline V gives CDR1 ENHRY, CDR2 SYGVKD. The CDR3 contains 15 residues. V lost 3 bases and J lost 9, with 18 bases in between. The sample comes from a study of CD8 T cells in ankylosing spondylitis. Quantitative molecular-barcoded 5'-RACE generated the TCR beta libraries. TCRdb independently ran MiXCR on the 5' RACE reads; one entry per CDR3 protein. The data contain about 540,000 distinct CDR3 sequences, roughly 13% of them seen just once; the ten biggest clones take up under 7.5%. Findings and caveats of the study: Some of the motif variants had earlier been found in reactive arthritis patients' fluid and blood. Ankylosing spondylitis blood appeared to be characterized by a TCR beta motif of eight highly homologous variants.

Sequencing used blood, either unsorted or a sorted T cell fraction (not recorded which). The chain recombines TRBV10-3 with TRBJ2-1; D may correspond to TRBD1 or TRBD2 (6 bases each). The receptor's source is a male donor with ankylosing spondylitis. The CDR3, as DNA: TGTGCCATCAGTGAAGGGGCGGGGTCAGGGGTTGAGCAGTTCTTC. Its translation is CAISEGAGSGVEQFF.